This T cell receptor (beta chain) came from a study of cytomegalovirus exposure and HLA in healthy donors. Study-wide results and caveats: The study flagged fewer than 200 TCR beta chains as cytomegalovirus-associated.

13 Jbeta primers and 60 Vbeta primers were used for the PCR. Libraries were prepared by immunoSEQ multiplex PCR; TCRdb keeps only in-frame clonotypes and omits some of them. The table records 75,000 to 95,000 clones, roughly 78% of them present only once. The CDR3 has 16 amino acids. CDR1 and CDR2 (germline): SEHNR, FQNEAQ (reference sequence). V shed 4 bases, J shed 9 bases, and the junction held 12 bases outside the gene matches. About this clone: Its antigen is not identified.

This receptor was identified in a male donor in good health and CMV-seropositive. The genes are TRBV7-9 and TRBJ2-1, with 10 bases fitting TRBD2. Sequenced sample: PBMCs. The CDR3 DNA is TGTGCCAGCAGCTCGACCTCTAGCGGGGGATCCGGTGAGCAGTTCTTC. Its translation is CASSSTSSGGSGEQFF.